The sequence of this T cell receptor beta chain was determined in a study of T cell responses to AZD1222 COVID-19 vaccine (dated by TCRdb to the early 2020s). General notes on the study: A total of over 230 trial participants underwent TCR sequencing, of whom approximately 200 had received two doses of AZD1222 and about 26 had received two doses of the MenACWY control vaccine. Trial participants were enrolled into age subgroups of 18-55, 56-69 and 70-plus years, which contained approximately 150, 28 and 58 TCR-sequenced participants, respectively. On the study overall, not on this receptor specifically: Participants were mostly white British, with more females than males. The authors suggested clonal diversity may have been underestimated. After two AZD1222 doses, both the breadth and the depth of spike-specific TCRs were significantly higher than at day 0 and than in MenACWY recipients. Because no day 14 peak-response samples were available, repertoires were characterized only after the peak T cell response. CD4 TCRs associated with the vaccine covered the entire spike protein, and the dominant responses were in regions 160-218 and 743-854. The 56-69-year group was small, and its depth increase did not reach significance, likely because of low power. Only five to seven AZD1222 recipients were SARS-CoV-2 seropositive at baseline, limiting conclusions about previously exposed vaccinees. Reportedly, almost half of the unique spike-specific TCRs recognized epitopes lying outside the regions that are mutated in the B.1.351 and B.1.1.7 variants.

V is clipped by 9 bases and J by 0 bases, and the sequence between their germline boundaries is 13 bases long. The CDR3, from cysteine to phenylalanine, totals 14 residues. The DNA shown is the 42-base CDR3, in frame from base 1. The CDR1 and CDR2 encoded by the germline V gene are SNHLY and FYNNEI. The label giving this sample's time point can be read as: about 28 days (+/-7) after the second vaccine dose. AZD1222 recipients given second doses at about 4 weeks or at about 12 weeks were pooled, since spike-specific TCR depth and breadth were not found to differ between the two schedules. Vaccinee samples were obtained from the UK trials COV001 and COV002, which included a single-blind randomized controlled phase 2/3 trial of AZD1222 (ChAdOx1 nCoV-19) in healthy adults. For TCRbeta chain sequencing, PBMC samples from trial participants were taken at day 0 and at day 28 after the second dose. The CDR3 regions of human TCRbeta chains were analyzed by immunosequencing. The paper's data handling went like this. TCRs in the repertoires were compared against a reference library of SARS-CoV-2-specific TCRs that had been generated with the MIRA antigen-specificity platform. Breadth was defined as the fraction of unique TCRs that were SARS-CoV-2-associated. Depth was defined as the fraction of total T cells that were SARS-CoV-2-associated. Using the MIRA data, every spike-specific TCR was mapped to the spike region that the TCR reacted to and assigned to either a CD4 or a CD8 class. Log10-transformed breadth and depth values were compared by one-way ANOVA with Sidak's multiple comparisons tests. Imported from immuneACCESS, the table was reduced by TCRdb to in-frame sequences with V and J called. These copies leave out some clones; in studies compared against another copy, an unresolved V gene accounts for under half, and the cause of the remainder is not known. V, J and clone size are taken as reported in that table, and D and trimming were inferred from the DNA itself. The sample yields about 140,000 clones; 91% were counted once. The ten top clones hold more than 0.9% of the sample.

Details on this clone: It has no known antigen specificity. Base quality data are lacking; no much larger clone is found one base away.

The sequenced sample was peripheral blood, obtained 28 days after the second AZD1222 dose. The V gene is TRBV2 and the J gene is TRBJ2-3, with the D segment possibly TRBD1 or TRBD2, each aligning over 5 bases. The origin of this receptor is an adult who received the AZD1222 COVID-19 vaccine. CDR3 region: CARLGVTSTDTQYF. DNA sequence: TGTGCCAGACTGGGGGTAACTAGCACAGATACGCAGTATTTT.